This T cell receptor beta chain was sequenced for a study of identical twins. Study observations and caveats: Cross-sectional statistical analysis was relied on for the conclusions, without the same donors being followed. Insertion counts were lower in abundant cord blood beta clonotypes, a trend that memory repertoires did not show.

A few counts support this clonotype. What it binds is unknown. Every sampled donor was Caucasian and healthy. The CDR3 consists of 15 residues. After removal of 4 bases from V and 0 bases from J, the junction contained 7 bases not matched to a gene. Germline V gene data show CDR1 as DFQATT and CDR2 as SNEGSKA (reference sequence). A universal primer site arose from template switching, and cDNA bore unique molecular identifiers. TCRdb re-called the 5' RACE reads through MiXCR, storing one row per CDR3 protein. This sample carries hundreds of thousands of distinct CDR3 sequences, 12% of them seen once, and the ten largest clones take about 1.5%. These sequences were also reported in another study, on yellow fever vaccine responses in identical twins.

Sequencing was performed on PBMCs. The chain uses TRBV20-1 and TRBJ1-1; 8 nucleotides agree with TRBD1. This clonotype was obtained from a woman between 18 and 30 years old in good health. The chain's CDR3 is CSATTGEKLNTEAFF. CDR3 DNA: TGCAGTGCTACGACAGGGGAAAAATTGAACACTGAAGCTTTCTTT.